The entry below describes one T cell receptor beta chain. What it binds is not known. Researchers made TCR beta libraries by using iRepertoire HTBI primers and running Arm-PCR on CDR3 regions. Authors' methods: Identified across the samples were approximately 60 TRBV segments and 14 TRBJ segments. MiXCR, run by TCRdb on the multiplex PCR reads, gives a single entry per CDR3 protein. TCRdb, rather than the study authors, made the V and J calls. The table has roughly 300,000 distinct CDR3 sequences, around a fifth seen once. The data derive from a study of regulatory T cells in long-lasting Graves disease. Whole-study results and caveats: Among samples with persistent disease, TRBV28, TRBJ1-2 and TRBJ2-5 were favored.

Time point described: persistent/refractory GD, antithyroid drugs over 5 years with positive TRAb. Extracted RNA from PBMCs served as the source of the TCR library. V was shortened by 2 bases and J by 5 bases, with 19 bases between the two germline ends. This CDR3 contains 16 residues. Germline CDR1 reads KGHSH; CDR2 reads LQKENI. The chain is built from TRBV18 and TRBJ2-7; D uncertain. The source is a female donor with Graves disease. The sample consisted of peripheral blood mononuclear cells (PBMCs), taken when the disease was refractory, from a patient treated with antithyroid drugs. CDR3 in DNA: TGTGCCAGCTCACCAACGCCGACGACTGTGTTCAACGAGCAGTACTTC. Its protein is CASSPTPTTVFNEQYF.